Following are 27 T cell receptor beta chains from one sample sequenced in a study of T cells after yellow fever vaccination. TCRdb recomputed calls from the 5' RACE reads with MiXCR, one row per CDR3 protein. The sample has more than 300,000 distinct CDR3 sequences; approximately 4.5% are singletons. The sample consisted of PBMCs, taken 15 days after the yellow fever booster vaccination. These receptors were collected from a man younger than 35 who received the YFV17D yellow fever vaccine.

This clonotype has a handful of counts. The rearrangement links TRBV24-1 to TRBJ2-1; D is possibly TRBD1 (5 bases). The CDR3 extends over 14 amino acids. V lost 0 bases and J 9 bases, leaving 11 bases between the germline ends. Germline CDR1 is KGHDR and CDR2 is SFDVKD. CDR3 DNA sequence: TGTGCCACCAGTGATTTGTGGCAGGGTGGTGAGCAGTTCTTC. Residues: CATSDLWQGGEQFF.

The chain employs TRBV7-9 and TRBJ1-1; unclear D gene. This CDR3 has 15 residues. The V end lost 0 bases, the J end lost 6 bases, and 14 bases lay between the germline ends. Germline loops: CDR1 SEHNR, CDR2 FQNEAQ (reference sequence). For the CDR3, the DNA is TGTGCCAGCAGCTTAGCTGAGGTTGGGTCGGCTGAAGCTTTCTTT. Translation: CASSLAEVGSAEAFF.

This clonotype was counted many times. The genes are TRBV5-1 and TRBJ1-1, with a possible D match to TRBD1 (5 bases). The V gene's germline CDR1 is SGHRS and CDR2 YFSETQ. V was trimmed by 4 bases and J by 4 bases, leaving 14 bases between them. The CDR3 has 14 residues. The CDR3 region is CASSHFGGATEAFF. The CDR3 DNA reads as TGCGCCAGCAGCCACTTCGGCGGGGCCACTGAAGCTTTCTTT.

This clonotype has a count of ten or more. The CDR3 region has the DNA TGTGCCAGCAGGCCAGACAACAGGGACACTGAAGCTTTCTTT. Translating it yields CASRPDNRDTEAFF. The chain joins TRBV5-6 to TRBJ1-1; perhaps TRBD1 as D (6 bases). Trimming left V 5 bases short and J 3 bases short, with 14 bases between. Germline values: CDR1 SGHDT, CDR2 YYEEEE. The CDR3 consists of 14 residues.

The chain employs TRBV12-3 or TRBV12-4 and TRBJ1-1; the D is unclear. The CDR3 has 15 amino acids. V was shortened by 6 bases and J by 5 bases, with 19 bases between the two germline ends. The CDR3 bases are TGTGCCAGCAGCCCAATTCAGGTGCATGGGACTGAAGCTTTCTTT. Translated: CASSPIQVHGTEAFF.

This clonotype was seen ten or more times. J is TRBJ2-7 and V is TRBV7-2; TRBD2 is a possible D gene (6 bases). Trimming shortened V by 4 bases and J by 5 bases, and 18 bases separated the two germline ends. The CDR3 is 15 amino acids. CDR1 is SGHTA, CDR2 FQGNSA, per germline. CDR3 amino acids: CASSSRRQGGNEQYF. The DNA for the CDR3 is TGTGCCAGCAGCTCACGGAGGCAGGGAGGTAACGAGCAGTACTTC. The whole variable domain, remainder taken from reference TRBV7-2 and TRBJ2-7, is GAGVSQSPSNKVTEKGKDVELRCDPISGHTALYWYRQSLGQGLEFLIYFQGNSAPDKSGLPSDRFSAERTGGSVSTLTIQRTQQEDSAVYLCASSSRRQGGNEQYFGPGTRLTVT.

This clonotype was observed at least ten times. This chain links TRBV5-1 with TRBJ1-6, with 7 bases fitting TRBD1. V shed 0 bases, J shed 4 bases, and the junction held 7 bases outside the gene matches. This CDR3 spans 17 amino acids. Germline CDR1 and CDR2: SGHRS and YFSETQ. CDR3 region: CASSLGDSGAYNSPLHF. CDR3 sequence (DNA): TGCGCCAGCAGCTTGGGGGACAGCGGGGCGTATAATTCACCCCTCCACTTT.

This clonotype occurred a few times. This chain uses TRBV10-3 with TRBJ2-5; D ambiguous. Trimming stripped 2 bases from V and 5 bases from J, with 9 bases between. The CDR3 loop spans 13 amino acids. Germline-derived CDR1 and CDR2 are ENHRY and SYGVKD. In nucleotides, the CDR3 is TGTGCCATCAGTGAGGAAGGGATGGAGACCCAGTACTTC. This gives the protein CAISEEGMETQYF.

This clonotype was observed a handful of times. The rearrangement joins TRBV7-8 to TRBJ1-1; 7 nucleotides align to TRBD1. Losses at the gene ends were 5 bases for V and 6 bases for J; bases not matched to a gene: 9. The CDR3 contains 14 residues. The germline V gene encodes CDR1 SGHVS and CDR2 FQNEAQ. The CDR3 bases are TGTGCCAGCAGCCCTAGCGGGACAGCCTCTGAAGCTTTCTTT. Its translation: CASSPSGTASEAFF.

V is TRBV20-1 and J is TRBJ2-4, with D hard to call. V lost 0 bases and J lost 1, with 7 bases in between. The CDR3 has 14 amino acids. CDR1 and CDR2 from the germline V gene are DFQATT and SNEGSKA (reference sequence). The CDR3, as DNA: TGCAGTGCTAGAGATTTCCTCGCCAAAAACATTCAGTACTTC. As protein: CSARDFLAKNIQYF.

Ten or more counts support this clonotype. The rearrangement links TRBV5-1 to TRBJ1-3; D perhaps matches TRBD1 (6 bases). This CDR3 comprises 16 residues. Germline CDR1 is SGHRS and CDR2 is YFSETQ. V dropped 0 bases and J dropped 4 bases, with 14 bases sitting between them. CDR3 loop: CASSLGQAAGGNTIYF. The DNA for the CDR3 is TGCGCCAGCAGCTTGGGACAGGCCGCTGGGGGAAACACCATATATTTT.

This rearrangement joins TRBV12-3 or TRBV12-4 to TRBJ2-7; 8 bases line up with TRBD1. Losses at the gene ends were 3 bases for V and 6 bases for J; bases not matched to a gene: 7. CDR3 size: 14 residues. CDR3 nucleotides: TGTGCCAGCAGTTTTCCGGACAGGGTAACCGAGCAGTACTTC. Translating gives CASSFPDRVTEQYF.

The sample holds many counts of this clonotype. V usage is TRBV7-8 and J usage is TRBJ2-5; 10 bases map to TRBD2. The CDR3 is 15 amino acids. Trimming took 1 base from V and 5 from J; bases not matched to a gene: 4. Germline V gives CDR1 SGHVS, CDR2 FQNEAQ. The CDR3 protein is CASSLGGLARETQYF. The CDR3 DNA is TGTGCCAGCAGCTTAGGGGGACTAGCGAGGGAGACCCAGTACTTC.

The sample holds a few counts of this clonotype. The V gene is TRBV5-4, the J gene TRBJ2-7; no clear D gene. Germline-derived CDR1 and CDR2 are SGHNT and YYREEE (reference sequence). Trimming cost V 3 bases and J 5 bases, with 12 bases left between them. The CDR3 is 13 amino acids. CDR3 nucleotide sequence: TGTGCCAGCAGCTGGGTAGGAGTGGACGAGCAGTACTTC. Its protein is CASSWVGVDEQYF.

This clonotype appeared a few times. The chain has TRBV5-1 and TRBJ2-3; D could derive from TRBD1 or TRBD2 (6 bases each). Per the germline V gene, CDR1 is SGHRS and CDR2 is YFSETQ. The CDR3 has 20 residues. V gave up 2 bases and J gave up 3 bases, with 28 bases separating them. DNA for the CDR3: TGCGCCAGCAGCTTAAGGGGGGTCATGGGGCCAACCGGGATAACAGATACGCAGTATTTT. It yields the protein CASSLRGVMGPTGITDTQYF.

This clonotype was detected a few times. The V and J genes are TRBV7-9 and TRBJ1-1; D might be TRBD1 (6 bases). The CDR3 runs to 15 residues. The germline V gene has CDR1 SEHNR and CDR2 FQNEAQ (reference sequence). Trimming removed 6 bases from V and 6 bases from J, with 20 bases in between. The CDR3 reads CASSLRGGRSSEAFF. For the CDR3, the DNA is TGTGCCAGCAGTCTAAGGGGGGGAAGGAGCTCTGAAGCTTTCTTT.

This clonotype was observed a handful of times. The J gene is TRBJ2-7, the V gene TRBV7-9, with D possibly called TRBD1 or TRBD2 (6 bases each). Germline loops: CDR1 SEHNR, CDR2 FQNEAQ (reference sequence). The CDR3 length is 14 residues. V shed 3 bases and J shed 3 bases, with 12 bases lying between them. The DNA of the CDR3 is TGTGCCAGCAGCTTCCGGGGGCGCAACTACGAGCAGTACTTC. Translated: CASSFRGRNYEQYF.

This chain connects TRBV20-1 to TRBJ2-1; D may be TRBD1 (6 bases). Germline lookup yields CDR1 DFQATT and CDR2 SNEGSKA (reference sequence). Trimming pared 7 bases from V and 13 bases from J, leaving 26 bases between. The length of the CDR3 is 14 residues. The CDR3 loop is CSVLPGQAPTLQFF. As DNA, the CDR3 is TGCAGTGTTCTACCGGGACAAGCCCCCACCTTACAGTTCTTC.

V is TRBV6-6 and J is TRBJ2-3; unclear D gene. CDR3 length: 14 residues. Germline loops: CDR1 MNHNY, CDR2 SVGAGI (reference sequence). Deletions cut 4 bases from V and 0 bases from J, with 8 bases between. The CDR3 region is CASSSTSSTDTQYF. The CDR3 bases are TGTGCCAGCAGTTCGACGTCTAGCACAGATACGCAGTATTTT.

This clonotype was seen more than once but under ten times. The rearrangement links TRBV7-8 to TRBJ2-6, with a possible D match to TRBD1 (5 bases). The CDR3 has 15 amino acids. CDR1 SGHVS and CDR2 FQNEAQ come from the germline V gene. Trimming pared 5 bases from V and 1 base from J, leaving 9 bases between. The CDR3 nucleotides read TGTGCCAGCAGCCGACAGTTTTCTGGGGCCAACGTCCTGACTTTC. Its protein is CASSRQFSGANVLTF.

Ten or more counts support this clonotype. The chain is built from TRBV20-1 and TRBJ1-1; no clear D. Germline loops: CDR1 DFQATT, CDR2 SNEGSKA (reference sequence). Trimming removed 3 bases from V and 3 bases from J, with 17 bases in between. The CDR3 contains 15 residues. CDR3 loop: CSASKMGRADTEAFF. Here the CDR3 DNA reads TGCAGTGCTAGCAAGATGGGAAGGGCTGACACTGAAGCTTTCTTT.

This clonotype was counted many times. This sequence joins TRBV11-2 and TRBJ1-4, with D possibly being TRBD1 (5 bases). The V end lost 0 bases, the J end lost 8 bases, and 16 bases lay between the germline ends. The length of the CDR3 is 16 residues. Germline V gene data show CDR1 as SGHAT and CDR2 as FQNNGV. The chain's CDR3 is CASSLEAGLVAEKLFF. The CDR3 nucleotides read TGTGCCAGCAGCTTAGAAGCGGGGCTGGTTGCAGAAAAACTGTTTTTT.

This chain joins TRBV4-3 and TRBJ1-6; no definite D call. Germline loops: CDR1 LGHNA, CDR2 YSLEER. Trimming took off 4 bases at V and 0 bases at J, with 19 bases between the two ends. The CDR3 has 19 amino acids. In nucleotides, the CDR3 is TGCGCCAGCAGCCGAGAATGGACGGACGGAAGCTCCTATAATTCACCCCTCCACTTT. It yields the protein CASSREWTDGSSYNSPLHF.

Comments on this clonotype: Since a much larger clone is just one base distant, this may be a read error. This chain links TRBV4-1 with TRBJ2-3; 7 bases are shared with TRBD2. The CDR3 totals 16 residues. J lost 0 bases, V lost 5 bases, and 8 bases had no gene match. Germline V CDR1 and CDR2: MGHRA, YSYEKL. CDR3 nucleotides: TGCGCCAGCAGCGCACATTGCGGGGGTAGCACAGATACGCAGTATTTT. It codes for CASSAHCGGSTDTQYF.

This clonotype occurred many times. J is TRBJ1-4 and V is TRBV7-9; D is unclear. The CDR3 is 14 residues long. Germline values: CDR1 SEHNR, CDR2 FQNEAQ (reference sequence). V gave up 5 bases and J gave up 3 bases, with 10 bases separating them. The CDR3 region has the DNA TGTGCCAGCAGCCCTCGAGCGCCTAATGAAAAACTGTTTTTT. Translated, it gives CASSPRAPNEKLFF.

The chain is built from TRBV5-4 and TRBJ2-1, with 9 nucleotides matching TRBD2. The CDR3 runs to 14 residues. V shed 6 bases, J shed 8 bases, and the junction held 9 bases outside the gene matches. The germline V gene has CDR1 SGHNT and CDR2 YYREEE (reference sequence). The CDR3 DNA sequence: TGTGCCAGCAACCTAGCGGGGCCTCGGGATGAGCAGTTCTTC. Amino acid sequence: CASNLAGPRDEQFF. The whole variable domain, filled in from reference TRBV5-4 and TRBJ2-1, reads ETGVTQSPTHLIKTRGQQVTLRCSSQSGHNTVSWYQQALGQGPQFIFQYYREEENGRGNFPPRFSGLQFPNYSSELNVNALELDDSALYLCASNLAGPRDEQFFGPGTRLTVL.

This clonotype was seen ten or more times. This CDR3 is CSARGSGSKSNTEAFF. The CDR3 bases are TGCAGTGCTAGGGGGTCAGGGTCCAAATCGAACACTGAAGCTTTCTTT. V usage is TRBV20-1 and J usage is TRBJ1-1; tentative D call: TRBD1 (5 bases). Germline V gene lookup returns CDR1 DFQATT and CDR2 SNEGSKA (reference sequence). V was shortened by 3 bases and J by 1 base, with 18 bases between the two germline ends. The CDR3 spans 16 residues.